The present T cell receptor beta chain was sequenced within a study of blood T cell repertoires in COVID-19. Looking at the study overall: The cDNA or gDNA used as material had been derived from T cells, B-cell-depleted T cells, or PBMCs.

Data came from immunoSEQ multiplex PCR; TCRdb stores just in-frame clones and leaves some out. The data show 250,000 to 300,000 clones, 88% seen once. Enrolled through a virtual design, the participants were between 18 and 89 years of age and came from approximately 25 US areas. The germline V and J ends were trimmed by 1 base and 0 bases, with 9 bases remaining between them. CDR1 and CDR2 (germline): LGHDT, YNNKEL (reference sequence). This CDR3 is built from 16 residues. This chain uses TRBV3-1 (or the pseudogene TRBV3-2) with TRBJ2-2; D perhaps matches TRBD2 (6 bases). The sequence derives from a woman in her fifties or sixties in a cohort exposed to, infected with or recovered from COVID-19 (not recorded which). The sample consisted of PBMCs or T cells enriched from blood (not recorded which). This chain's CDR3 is CASSQATGANTGELFF. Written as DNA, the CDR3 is TGTGCCAGCAGCCAAGCAACGGGAGCGAACACCGGGGAGCTGTTTTTT.